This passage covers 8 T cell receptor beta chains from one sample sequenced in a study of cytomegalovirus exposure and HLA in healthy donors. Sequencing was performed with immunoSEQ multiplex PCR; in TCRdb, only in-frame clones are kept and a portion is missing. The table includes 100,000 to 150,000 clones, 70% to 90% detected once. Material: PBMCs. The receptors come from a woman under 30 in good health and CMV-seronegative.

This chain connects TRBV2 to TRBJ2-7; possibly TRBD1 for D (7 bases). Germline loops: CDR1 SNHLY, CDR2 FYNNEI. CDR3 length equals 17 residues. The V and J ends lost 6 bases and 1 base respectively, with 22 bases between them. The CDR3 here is CASRKGDLRGVSYEQYF. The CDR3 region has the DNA TGTGCCAGCAGGAAGGGAGACCTCAGGGGGGTTTCCTACGAGCAGTACTTC.

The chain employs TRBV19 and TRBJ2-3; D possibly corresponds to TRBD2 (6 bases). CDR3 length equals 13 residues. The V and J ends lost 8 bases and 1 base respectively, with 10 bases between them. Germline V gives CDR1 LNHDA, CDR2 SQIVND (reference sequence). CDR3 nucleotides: TGTGCCAGTGGTCGCGGGGGCACAGATACGCAGTATTTT. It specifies CASGRGGTDTQYF.

In DNA form, the CDR3 reads TGTGCCAGCAGTTTTTCAAGCGGGCTCACAGATACGCAGTATTTT. Residues: CASSFSSGLTDTQYF. The J gene is TRBJ2-3, the V gene TRBV28, with a tentative D call TRBD2 (6 bases). CDR1 and CDR2 from the germline V gene are MDHEN and SYDVKM. The CDR3 is 15 residues long. Trimming stripped 3 bases from V and 2 bases from J, with 12 bases between.

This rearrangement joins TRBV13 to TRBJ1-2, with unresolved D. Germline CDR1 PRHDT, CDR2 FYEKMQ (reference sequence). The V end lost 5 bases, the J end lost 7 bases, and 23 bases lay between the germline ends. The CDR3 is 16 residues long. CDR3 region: CASSPSAGVFWTGYTF. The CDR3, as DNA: TGTGCCAGCAGCCCGTCGGCCGGGGTCTTTTGGACTGGCTACACCTTC.

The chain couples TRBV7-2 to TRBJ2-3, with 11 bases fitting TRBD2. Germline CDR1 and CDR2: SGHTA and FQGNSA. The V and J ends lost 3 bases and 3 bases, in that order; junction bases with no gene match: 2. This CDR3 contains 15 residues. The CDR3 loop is CASSLTSGETDTQYF. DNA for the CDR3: TGTGCCAGCAGCTTGACTAGCGGGGAGACAGATACGCAGTATTTT.

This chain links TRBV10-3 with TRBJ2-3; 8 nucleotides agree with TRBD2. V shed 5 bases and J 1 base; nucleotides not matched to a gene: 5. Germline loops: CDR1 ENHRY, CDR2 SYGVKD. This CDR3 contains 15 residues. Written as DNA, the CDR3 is TGTGCCATCAGTAACACTAGCGGTGGCACAGATACGCAGTATTTT. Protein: CAISNTSGGTDTQYF.

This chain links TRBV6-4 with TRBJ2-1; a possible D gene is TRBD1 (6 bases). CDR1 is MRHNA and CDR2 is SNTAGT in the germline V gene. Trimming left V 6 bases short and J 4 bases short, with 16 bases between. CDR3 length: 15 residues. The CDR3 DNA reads TGTGCCAGCAGCCCCGGATCAGGGGTTTACAATGAGCAGTTCTTC. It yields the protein CASSPGSGVYNEQFF.

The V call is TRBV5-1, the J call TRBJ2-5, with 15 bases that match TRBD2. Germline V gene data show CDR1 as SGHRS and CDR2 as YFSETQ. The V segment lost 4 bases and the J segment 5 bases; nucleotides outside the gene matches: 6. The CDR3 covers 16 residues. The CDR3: CASSKGTSGGYETQYF. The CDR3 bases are TGCGCCAGCAGCAAAGGGACTAGCGGGGGGTATGAGACCCAGTACTTC.